These 20 T cell receptor beta chains came from one sample sequenced in a study of Graves' ophthalmopathy and Graves' hyperthyroidism. Beta-chain TCR CDR3 regions were amplified from RNA transcripts. The library came from an HTBI-primed first-round RT-PCR and a second-round multiplex PCR. TCRdb ran MiXCR on the multiplex PCR reads and lists one entry per CDR3 protein. The top ten hold 11% of the sample, which has over a million distinct CDR3 sequences, about two fifths seen once. The sequencing input was peripheral blood or thyroid tissue (not recorded which). The receptors were sampled from an adult man with Graves' hyperthyroidism.

The rearrangement uses TRBV7-9 and TRBJ2-7, with D perhaps matching TRBD2 (6 bases). This CDR3 is built from 17 residues. The V and J ends lost 3 bases and 0 bases respectively, with 18 bases between them. Germline CDR1 and CDR2: SEHNR and FQNEAQ (reference sequence). The CDR3 DNA sequence: TGTGCCAGCAGCTTTTGGCGCGGGCTACTAGCCTCCTACGAGCAGTACTTC. This gives the protein CASSFWRGLLASYEQYF.

This chain uses TRBV14 with TRBJ1-1, with D unresolved. V was pared by 0 bases and J by 8 bases, with 13 bases between. The CDR3 sequence is 14 residues long. Germline V gives CDR1 SGHDN, CDR2 FVKESK. CDR3 nucleotides: TGTGCCAGCAGCCAAGATCCGGGCCTCCGAGAAGCTTTCTTT. This sequence encodes CASSQDPGLREAFF.

The chain recombines TRBV6-6 with TRBJ2-5; 9 bases fit TRBD1. This CDR3 has 19 amino acids. V was clipped by 10 bases and J by 0 bases; unmatched bases: 21. Germline V gives CDR1 MNHNY, CDR2 SVGAGI (reference sequence). This CDR3 reads CATLDRGVRELGYQETQYF. CDR3 DNA: TGTGCCACTCTGGACAGGGGCGTCCGGGAGCTTGGGTACCAAGAGACCCAGTACTTC.

This clonotype showed up many times. The rearrangement links TRBV29-1 to TRBJ1-2; 8 positions agree with TRBD1. The CDR3 has 11 residues. Looked up from germline, CDR1 is SQVTM and CDR2 is ANQGSEA. Trimming took 7 bases from V and 6 from J; bases not matched to a gene: 4. The DNA of the CDR3 is TGCAGCGCCCGGGACAGGCATGGCTACACCTTC. Protein: CSARDRHGYTF.

This clonotype has a single count. This chain links TRBV25-1 with TRBJ1-5; possibly TRBD1 for D (6 bases). This CDR3 is 17 amino acids long. The germline CDR1 and CDR2 sequences are MGHDK and SYGVNS. V lost 10 bases to trimming and J lost 7 bases, with 29 bases between them. In DNA form, the CDR3 reads TGTGCCACCAACCAGGCTCCTATACAGGGCACCGGGCAGCCCCAGCATTTT. Translating gives CATNQAPIQGTGQPQHF.

The sample holds many counts of this clonotype. The V gene is TRBV7-2, the J gene TRBJ2-5, with D possibly being TRBD2 (5 bases). V dropped 5 bases and J dropped 5 bases, with 18 bases sitting between them. The CDR3 is 15 amino acids. CDR1 SGHTA and CDR2 FQGNSA come from the germline V gene. Written as DNA, the CDR3 is TGTGCCAGCAGCCCGAAACGGACTGGCTGGGAGACCCAGTACTTC. Translating it yields CASSPKRTGWETQYF.

Note on this clonotype: Given the absence of the conserved phenylalanine or tryptophan at the CDR3 end, a read error is likely. DNA for the CDR3: TGCGCCAGCAGCCAAACAGGGGGCAACAATCAGCCCCAGCATTCT. This gives the protein CASSQTGGNNQPQHS. The chain employs TRBV4-3 and TRBJ1-5; TRBD1 aligns across 9 bases. Germline assignment: CDR1 LGHNA and CDR2 YSLEER. The trim removed 2 bases at V and 3 bases at J, leaving 2 bases unmatched. This CDR3 is built from 15 residues.

This clonotype was detected only a few times. V gene TRBV7-3 combines with J gene TRBJ2-2; D is perhaps TRBD2 (5 bases). V was trimmed by 0 bases and J by 4 bases, leaving 12 bases between them. Germline V gene sequence: CDR1 SGHTA, CDR2 FQGTGA. This CDR3 has 16 residues. CDR3 amino acids: CASSLTPSWSTGELFF. The CDR3 DNA follows: TGTGCCAGCAGCTTAACGCCTAGCTGGAGCACCGGGGAGCTGTTTTTT.

Notes on this clonotype: A read error is possible here, since a much larger clone lies one base away. This sequence joins TRBV7-9 and TRBJ2-7; maybe TRBD2 (7 bases). Germline CDR1 reads SEHNR; CDR2 reads FQNEAQ (reference sequence). This CDR3 has 14 amino acids. The V and J ends lost 8 bases and 5 bases respectively, with 19 bases between them. The CDR3 reads CASEGEGGVHEQYF. The CDR3 DNA reads TGTGCCAGCGAGGGCGAGGGGGGGGTGCACGAGCAGTACTTC.

The chain is built from TRBV12-3 or TRBV12-4 and TRBJ2-7; no clear D. Trimming stripped 5 bases from V and 0 bases from J, with 17 bases between. This CDR3 is 16 amino acids long. CDR3 nucleotide sequence: TGTGCCAGCAGTGACGTTCTAGACGGGTTCTCCTACGAGCAGTACTTC. This gives the protein CASSDVLDGFSYEQYF.

The rearrangement uses TRBV5-1 and TRBJ2-7, with 7 bases fitting TRBD2. This CDR3 has 16 residues. Losses at the gene ends were 0 bases for V and 4 bases for J; bases not matched to a gene: 10. Germline CDR1 is SGHRS and CDR2 is YFSETQ. CDR3 sequence (DNA): TGCGCCAGCAGCTTGGAAACAACGGGACTAACTTACGAGCAGTACTTC. This encodes CASSLETTGLTYEQYF.

V gene TRBV2 combines with J gene TRBJ2-7; D possibly uses TRBD1 or TRBD2 (6 bases each). Germline V gives CDR1 SNHLY, CDR2 FYNNEI. CDR3 size: 13 residues. Trimming removed 6 bases from V and 2 bases from J, with 11 bases in between. CDR3 DNA sequence: TGTGCCAGCAGGGCGGGACACACCTACGAGCAGTACTTC. Translating gives CASRAGHTYEQYF.

This clonotype was seen at least ten times. This sequence joins TRBV9 and TRBJ2-7; 9 positions match TRBD2. V shed 0 bases, J shed 3 bases, and the junction held 7 bases outside the gene matches. Germline V lookup: CDR1 SGDLS, CDR2 YYNGEE. The CDR3 loop spans 16 amino acids. CDR3 in amino acids: CASSVDPGLAVYEQYF. The CDR3 DNA follows: TGTGCCAGCAGCGTAGACCCGGGACTAGCCGTCTACGAGCAGTACTTC.

The J gene is TRBJ1-2, the V gene TRBV12-3 or TRBV12-4; D may be TRBD1 (5 bases). The V gene lost 6 bases and the J gene lost 8 bases, with 19 bases spanning the gap. The CDR3 contains 14 residues. The chain's CDR3 is CASSEGTARRGYTF. The CDR3 coding sequence is TGTGCCAGCAGCGAGGGGACCGCCCGGAGGGGCTACACCTTC.

In regard to this clonotype: Being one base from a much bigger clone, this may be a read error. The V call is TRBV20-1, the J call TRBJ2-7; no clear D gene. Germline lookup yields CDR1 DFQATT and CDR2 SNEGSKA (reference sequence). The CDR3 spans 14 residues. Trimming left V 3 bases short and J 7 bases short, with 19 bases between. The CDR3 protein is CSASLPSLMREQYF. The CDR3 nucleotides read TGCAGTGCTAGCCTCCCCTCGCTGATGCGGGAGCAGTACTTC.

This clonotype has a handful of counts. This chain links TRBV12-3 or TRBV12-4 with TRBJ2-5; 7 nucleotides match TRBD1. V lost 7 bases to trimming and J lost 1 base; unmatched junction nucleotides: 6. This CDR3 spans 14 amino acids. The CDR3: CASKLPGGQETQYF. CDR3 DNA sequence: TGTGCCAGCAAGCTTCCAGGGGGCCAAGAGACCCAGTACTTC.

The chain carries TRBV6-5 and TRBJ1-2; 9 bases agree with TRBD1. This CDR3 contains 14 residues. Germline V CDR1 and CDR2: MNHEY, SVGAGI. V shed 2 bases, J shed 7 bases, and the junction held 5 bases outside the gene matches. In nucleotides, the CDR3 is TGTGCCAGCAGTTACCAGGGACAGGGCGTTGGCTACACCTTC. It codes for CASSYQGQGVGYTF.

This rearrangement joins TRBV29-1 to TRBJ2-5; D gene ambiguous. Trimming cost V 7 bases and J 0 bases, with 3 bases left between them. The CDR3 runs 10 residues. Germline CDR1 reads SQVTM; CDR2 reads ANQGSEA. The CDR3 is CSGDQETQYF. CDR3 DNA: TGCAGCGGCGACCAAGAGACCCAGTACTTC.

The J gene is TRBJ2-7, the V gene TRBV10-3; 7 bases match TRBD1. The CDR3 contains 13 residues. Germline V CDR1 and CDR2: ENHRY, SYGVKD. After removal of 8 bases from V and 7 bases from J, the junction contained 11 bases not matched to a gene. CDR3 in amino acids: CAIGETGSGEQYF. The CDR3 nucleotides read TGTGCCATCGGCGAGACAGGGTCGGGGGAGCAGTACTTC.

This clonotype was counted ten times or more. CDR3 bases: TGTGCCACAGGAGCAGGGAGGCAGCCCCAGCATTTT. This encodes CATGAGRQPQHF. The V gene is TRBV15, the J gene TRBJ1-5; maybe TRBD1 (5 bases). The germline gives CDR1 LNHNV, CDR2 YYDKDF (reference sequence). The CDR3 is made up of 12 amino acids. Trimming shortened V by 9 bases and J by 7 bases, and 13 bases separated the two germline ends. Combining the CDR3 with reference TRBV15 and TRBJ1-5 gives the whole variable domain DAMVIQNPRYQVTQFGKPVTLSCSQTLNHNVMYWYQQKSSQAPKLLFHYYDKDFNNEADTPDNFQSRRPNTSFCFLDIRSPGLGDTAMYLCATGAGRQPQHFGDGTRLSIL.